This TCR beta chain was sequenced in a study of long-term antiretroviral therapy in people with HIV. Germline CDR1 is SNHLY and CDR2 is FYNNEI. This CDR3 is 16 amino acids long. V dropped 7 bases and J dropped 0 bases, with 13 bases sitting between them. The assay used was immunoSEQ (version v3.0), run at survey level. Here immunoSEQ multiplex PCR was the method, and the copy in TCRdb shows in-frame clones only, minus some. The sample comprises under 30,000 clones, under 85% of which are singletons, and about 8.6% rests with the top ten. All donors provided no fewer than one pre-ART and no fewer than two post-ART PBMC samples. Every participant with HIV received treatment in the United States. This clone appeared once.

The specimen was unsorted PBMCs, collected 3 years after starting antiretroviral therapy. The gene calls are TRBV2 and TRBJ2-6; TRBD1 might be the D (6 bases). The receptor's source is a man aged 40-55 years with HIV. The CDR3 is CASTHGRGSGANVLTF. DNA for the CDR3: TGTGCCAGCACCCATGGCAGGGGCTCTGGGGCCAACGTCCTGACTTTC.